The rows below give T cell receptor beta chains drawn from one sample of a study of Ad26.COV2.S vaccination and SARS-CoV-2 variants. Measured with immunoSEQ multiplex PCR; TCRdb has only the in-frame clones, and not every one. The sample consists of hundreds of thousands of clones, about nine tenths of them appearing once. Here the sequenced sample was peripheral blood, taken in a trial of Ad26.COV2.S vaccine versus placebo. The receptors stem from a person aged 18-60 years who received the Ad26.COV2.S COVID-19 vaccine or a placebo. Each CDR3 is given with its conserved first and last residue. A D gene is named only where the DNA matches it firmly. Only part of the rows carry a size: once, few, many, or a class if the clone is expanded.

CDR3: CASSLGGSYVAQHF
DNA: TGTGCCAGCAGCTTAGGAGGCTCTTATGTGGCCCAGCATTTT
D: -
J: TRBJ1-5
V: TRBV7-2
size: few

CDR3: CASSGLAGTDTQYF
DNA: TGTGCCAGCAGCGGCCTAGCGGGAACAGATACGCAGTATTTT
D: TRBD2
J: TRBJ2-3
V: TRBV3-1/TRBV3-2
size: -

CDR3: CASSTPPGNNYGYTF
DNA: TGTGCCAGCAGCACTCCTCCAGGGAATAACTATGGCTACACCTTC
D: -
J: TRBJ1-2
V: TRBV7-9
size: many

CDR3: CANHHKGYGGNQPQHF
DNA: TGTGCCAACCATCATAAGGGTTATGGGGGCAATCAGCCCCAGCATTTT
D: -
J: TRBJ1-5
V: TRBV21-1
size: -

CDR3: CASSQLAGLLRDTGELFF
DNA: TGTGCCAGCAGCCAACTAGCGGGGCTCTTAAGGGACACCGGGGAGCTGTTTTTT
D: TRBD2
J: TRBJ2-2
V: TRBV14
size: few

CDR3: CASSQEFTAFNTEAFF
DNA: TGTGCCAGCAGCCAAGAGTTTACCGCATTTAACACTGAAGCTTTCTTT
D: -
J: TRBJ1-1
V: TRBV4-2
size: -

CDR3: CSADRSNTGELFF
DNA: TGCAGCGCCGACAGATCGAACACCGGGGAGCTGTTTTTT
D: -
J: TRBJ2-2
V: TRBV29-1
size: -

CDR3: CAITAYTGELFF
DNA: TGTGCCATCACCGCGTACACCGGGGAGCTGTTTTTT
D: -
J: TRBJ2-2
V: TRBV10-3
size: -

CDR3: CASSLTSGAHQETQYF
DNA: TGTGCCAGCAGCTTAACGAGCGGAGCCCACCAAGAGACCCAGTACTTC
D: -
J: TRBJ2-5
V: TRBV7-3
size: -

CDR3: CASSFNRDTIYF
DNA: TGTGCCAGCAGCTTTAATCGGGACACCATATATTTT
D: -
J: TRBJ1-3
V: TRBV5-8
size: -

CDR3: CASSLVKGANTDTQYF
DNA: TGTGCCAGCAGCTTGGTGAAAGGGGCAAACACAGATACGCAGTATTTT
D: -
J: TRBJ2-3
V: TRBV5-5
size: -

CDR3: CASSIRPPGAYGYTF
DNA: TGTGCCAGTAGTATAAGACCCCCCGGGGCCTATGGCTACACCTTC
D: -
J: TRBJ1-2
V: TRBV19
size: -

CDR3: CSVERQIGNEQFF
DNA: TGCAGCGTTGAGCGCCAGATTGGCAATGAGCAGTTCTTC
D: -
J: TRBJ2-1
V: TRBV29-1
size: once

CDR3: CASSSGQETQYF
DNA: TGTGCCAGCAGCTCTGGACAAGAGACCCAGTACTTC
D: -
J: TRBJ2-5
V: TRBV7-9
size: -

CDR3: CASSLPNRGLGYGYTF
DNA: TGTGCCAGCAGCTTGCCGAACAGGGGGCTGGGCTATGGCTACACCTTC
D: TRBD1
J: TRBJ1-2
V: TRBV5-4
size: -

CDR3: CASSGSRQANYGYTF
DNA: TGTGCCAGCAGCGGTAGCCGACAGGCTAACTATGGCTACACCTTC
D: -
J: TRBJ1-2
V: TRBV5-4
size: -

CDR3: CACTQGEGYNEQFF
DNA: TGTGCCTGCACCCAGGGGGAAGGTTACAATGAGCAGTTCTTC
D: TRBD1
J: TRBJ2-1
V: TRBV30
size: -

CDR3: CASSQTVTGGGTEAFF
DNA: TGTGCCAGCAGCCAAACCGTTACAGGGGGCGGCACTGAAGCTTTCTTT
D: TRBD1
J: TRBJ1-1
V: TRBV4-2
size: -

CDR3: CASSRWGDTDTQYF
DNA: TGCGCCAGCAGTAGGTGGGGGGACACAGATACGCAGTATTTT
D: -
J: TRBJ2-3
V: TRBV5-1
size: few

CDR3: CASRPIGPGGGVQYF
DNA: TGTGCCAGTAGACCCATCGGTCCGGGGGGTGGTGTGCAGTACTTC
D: TRBD2
J: TRBJ2-7
V: TRBV19
size: -

CDR3: CASSPGTSGINEQFF
DNA: TGTGCCAGCAGCCCCGGGACTAGCGGGATCAATGAGCAGTTCTTC
D: TRBD2
J: TRBJ2-1
V: TRBV7-8
size: -

CDR3: CASSRGTGVWTEAFF
DNA: TGTGCCAGCAGCCGAGGGACAGGGGTATGGACTGAAGCTTTCTTT
D: TRBD1
J: TRBJ1-1
V: TRBV6-5
size: -

CDR3: CASSHRVPYEQYF
DNA: TGTGCCAGCAGCCACAGGGTTCCCTACGAGCAGTACTTC
D: -
J: TRBJ2-7
V: TRBV7-9
size: -

CDR3: CASSSRYSYEQYF
DNA: TGTGCCAGCAGCTCTCGATACTCCTACGAGCAGTACTTC
D: -
J: TRBJ2-7
V: TRBV7-2
size: -

CDR3: CASSLAPGAYQPQHF
DNA: TGTGCCAGCAGCTTAGCGCCGGGCGCATATCAGCCCCAGCATTTT
D: -
J: TRBJ1-5
V: TRBV7-8
size: -

CDR3: CASSLTTGGASGYTF
DNA: TGTGCCAGCAGCTTAACCACAGGGGGCGCGAGTGGCTACACCTTC
D: TRBD1
J: TRBJ1-2
V: TRBV7-2
size: -

CDR3: CASGGGTEAFF
DNA: TGTGCTAGTGGCGGGGGCACTGAAGCTTTCTTT
D: -
J: TRBJ1-1
V: TRBV12-5
size: -

CDR3: CASSLATSGGYYEQFF
DNA: TGTGCCAGCAGCTTAGCGACTAGCGGGGGCTACTACGAGCAGTTCTTC
D: TRBD2
J: TRBJ2-1
V: TRBV7-6
size: once

CDR3: CASSRGSYEQYF
DNA: TGTGCCAGCTCCCGAGGATCCTACGAGCAGTACTTC
D: -
J: TRBJ2-7
V: TRBV18
size: -

CDR3: CASSLYDPNNEQFF
DNA: TGTGCCAGCAGCTTGTATGATCCAAACAATGAGCAGTTCTTC
D: -
J: TRBJ2-1
V: TRBV5-4
size: -

CDR3: CASSKTPGELFF
DNA: TGTGCCAGCAGCAAAACACCCGGGGAGCTGTTTTTT
D: -
J: TRBJ2-2
V: TRBV3-1/TRBV3-2
size: -

CDR3: CASSLGGQGFYGYTF
DNA: TGTGCCAGCAGCTTGGGTGGACAGGGTTTCTATGGCTACACCTTC
D: TRBD1
J: TRBJ1-2
V: TRBV5-6
size: -

CDR3: CASSSGTRAYEQYF
DNA: TGTGCCAGTAGCTCCGGGACTCGTGCCTACGAGCAGTACTTC
D: -
J: TRBJ2-7
V: TRBV19
size: -

CDR3: CASSPLGGTEAFF
DNA: TGTGCCAGCTCACCATTAGGGGGTACTGAAGCTTTCTTT
D: -
J: TRBJ1-1
V: TRBV18
size: -

CDR3: CASSPVQGSKGYGYTF
DNA: TGTGCCAGCTCACCCGTCCAGGGGAGTAAGGGCTATGGCTACACCTTC
D: -
J: TRBJ1-2
V: TRBV18
size: -

CDR3: CASSIPGGNTGELFF
DNA: TGTGCCAGCAGCATACCGGGCGGTAACACCGGGGAGCTGTTTTTT
D: -
J: TRBJ2-2
V: TRBV7-3
size: -

CDR3: CASSLGTGIGPGELFF
DNA: TGTGCCAGCAGCCTCGGGACAGGGATTGGTCCCGGGGAGCTGTTTTTT
D: TRBD1
J: TRBJ2-2
V: TRBV7-9
size: -

CDR3: CASSPASGGYTF
DNA: TGTGCCAGCAGCCCCGCATCGGGTGGCTACACCTTC
D: -
J: TRBJ1-2
V: TRBV6-2/TRBV6-3
size: -

CDR3: CASSSTGGEGETQYF
DNA: TGTGCCAGCAGTTCTACAGGGGGGGAGGGAGAGACCCAGTACTTC
D: -
J: TRBJ2-5
V: TRBV28
size: -

CDR3: CASSQDLTGAYASPLHF
DNA: TGCGCCAGCAGCCAAGATTTAACGGGGGCGTATGCTTCACCCCTCCACTTT
D: -
J: TRBJ1-6
V: TRBV4-3
size: -

CDR3: CASGLAVPYEQYF
DNA: TGTGCCTCTGGACTAGCGGTCCCCTACGAGCAGTACTTC
D: TRBD2
J: TRBJ2-7
V: TRBV28
size: -

CDR3: CASSPGASNQPQHF
DNA: TGTGCCAGTAGTCCGGGGGCAAGCAATCAGCCCCAGCATTTT
D: -
J: TRBJ1-5
V: TRBV19
size: few

CDR3: CASSRAPSSYNEQFF
DNA: TGTGCCAGCAGTCGAGCCCCTAGCTCCTACAATGAGCAGTTCTTC
D: -
J: TRBJ2-1
V: TRBV11-3
size: -

CDR3: CASSSRLTRVYEQYF
DNA: TGTGCCAGCAGCTCACGACTGACCAGGGTGTACGAGCAGTACTTC
D: -
J: TRBJ2-7
V: TRBV7-9
size: few

CDR3: CASSLAGRGYGYTF
DNA: TGTGCCAGCAGCTTAGCGGGGAGAGGCTATGGCTACACCTTC
D: -
J: TRBJ1-2
V: TRBV11-2
size: -

CDR3: CASSPTERARTLQYF
DNA: TGTGCCAGCAGTCCTACCGAAAGGGCCAGGACTCTCCAGTACTTC
D: -
J: TRBJ2-5
V: TRBV5-6
size: -

CDR3: CASSYSSDITEAFF
DNA: TGTGCCAGCAGTTACTCGAGTGATATCACTGAAGCTTTCTTT
D: -
J: TRBJ1-1
V: TRBV6-2/TRBV6-3
size: -

CDR3: CASSVVWDSGPHTEAFF
DNA: TGTGCCAGCAGCGTAGTTTGGGATTCAGGGCCTCACACTGAAGCTTTCTTT
D: -
J: TRBJ1-1
V: TRBV9
size: -

CDR3: CASSLRLAGGTYEQYF
DNA: TGTGCCAGCAGCTTGCGGCTAGCGGGGGGTACCTACGAGCAGTACTTC
D: TRBD2
J: TRBJ2-7
V: TRBV5-6
size: -

CDR3: CASSQRTGVTGELFF
DNA: TGTGCCAGCAGCCAAAGGACAGGGGTCACCGGGGAGCTGTTTTTT
D: TRBD1
J: TRBJ2-2
V: TRBV3-1/TRBV3-2
size: -

CDR3: CASSLFEELFF
DNA: TGTGCCAGCAGCTTGTTCGAGGAGCTGTTTTTT
D: -
J: TRBJ2-2
V: TRBV5-6
size: -

CDR3: CASSVEGVSYNEQFF
DNA: TGTGCCAGCAGCGTAGAGGGGGTCTCCTACAATGAGCAGTTCTTC
D: -
J: TRBJ2-1
V: TRBV9
size: -

CDR3: CASSQGLFGSRYEQYF
DNA: TGTGCCAGCAGCCAAGGTCTGTTTGGTAGTAGGTACGAGCAGTACTTC
D: -
J: TRBJ2-7
V: TRBV3-1/TRBV3-2
size: -

CDR3: CASSLLSTDTQYF
DNA: TGTGCCAGCAGCTTGCTCAGCACAGATACGCAGTATTTT
D: -
J: TRBJ2-3
V: TRBV7-9
size: -